The entry below gives a single T cell receptor beta chain sequence along with its context. Its antigen is unknown. These data are taken from a study of vaccination and CD4 T cells after COVID-19. The study's findings and limits: The rise in median SARS-CoV-2-reactive clonotypes, from roughly 22 to 38, was not significant.

The treatment: roughly 10-day PBMC culture with coronavirus spike peptide pools or control peptides (ViraFEST assay). V was clipped by 5 bases and J by 4 bases, with 18 bases between them. The CDR3 has 16 residues. CDR1 is LGHNA and CDR2 is YNFKEQ in the germline V gene. The Oncomine TCR Beta short-read assay was applied to DNA of cultured CD4+ T cells. One entry per CDR3 protein, called by TCRdb with MiXCR from the PCR reads. The table records 5,500 to 7,500 distinct CDR3 sequences, roughly 22% of them present only once. The chain recombines TRBV4-2 with TRBJ1-5, with no clear D. The sample was CD4+ T cells from blood, cultured in vitro, taken after SARS-CoV-2 vaccination. This clonotype was sampled from a human donor who had recovered from COVID-19. The CDR3 sequence: CASSKGTQVYNQPQHF. The CDR3 nucleotides read TGTGCCAGCAGCAAAGGCACGCAGGTCTATAATCAGCCCCAGCATTTT.